The next 26 T cell receptor beta chains were all read from a single sample in a study of T cell responses to AZD1222 COVID-19 vaccine. The protocol was immunoSEQ multiplex PCR, while the TCRdb copy is restricted to in-frame clones and leaves out a portion. The table lists more than 95,000 clones, roughly 93% of them singletons. Sequences were derived from peripheral blood, sampled on day 0 of AZD1222 vaccination. All receptors derive from an adult in good health.

V gene TRBV2 combines with J gene TRBJ2-2; D might be TRBD1 or TRBD2, each matching 5 bases. Per germline, CDR1 SNHLY and CDR2 FYNNEI. Trimming cost V 5 bases and J 1 base, with 11 bases left between them. This CDR3 contains 15 residues. The CDR3 here is CASSRGRWNTGELFF. In DNA, the CDR3 is TGTGCCAGCAGTAGGGGACGTTGGAACACCGGGGAGCTGTTTTTT.

V usage is TRBV5-5 and J usage is TRBJ2-6; D not resolved. The V end lost 4 bases, the J end lost 4 bases, and 21 bases lay between the germline ends. Germline V gene lookup returns CDR1 SGHKS and CDR2 YYEKEE (reference sequence). This CDR3 is 18 amino acids long. This CDR3 reads CASSQALGASRGANVLTF. In nucleotides, the CDR3 is TGTGCCAGCAGCCAGGCTCTGGGCGCATCTCGAGGGGCCAACGTCCTGACTTTC. The full variable domain, rest sourced from reference TRBV5-5 and TRBJ2-6, is DAGVTQSPTHLIKTRGQQVTLRCSPISGHKSVSWYQQVLGQGPQFIFQYYEKEERGRGNFPDRFSARQFPNYSSELNVNALLLGDSALYLCASSQALGASRGANVLTFGAGSRLTVL.

The V call is TRBV6-5, the J call TRBJ1-5; weak D call: TRBD1 (6 bases). This CDR3 contains 16 residues. CDR1 and CDR2 from the germline V gene are MNHEY and SVGAGI. V was pared by 3 bases and J by 7 bases, with 19 bases between. CDR3 residues: CASSYGGGAFGQPQHF. Written as DNA, the CDR3 is TGTGCCAGCAGTTATGGTGGGGGCGCGTTTGGCCAGCCCCAGCATTTT.

V is TRBV18 and J is TRBJ2-1; 8 positions agree with TRBD1. CDR3 length: 17 amino acids. V shed 0 bases, J shed 7 bases, and the junction held 11 bases outside the gene matches. Germline V lookup: CDR1 KGHSH, CDR2 LQKENI. In DNA form, the CDR3 reads TGTGCCAGCTCACCACCGGGCGGCAGGGGGCTGGGGAATGAGCAGTTCTTC. Its translation is CASSPPGGRGLGNEQFF.

The chain joins TRBV15 to TRBJ1-1, with D possibly being TRBD1 (6 bases). The V gene's germline CDR1 is LNHNV and CDR2 YYDKDF (reference sequence). V was clipped by 1 base and J by 10 bases, with 13 bases between them. The CDR3 covers 13 residues. CDR3 region: CATSRGRGVTAFF. The CDR3 bases are TGTGCCACCAGCAGAGGGAGGGGGGTTACAGCTTTCTTT.

Here the CDR3 DNA reads TGTGCCAGTAGCCGGACCCCGACAGGTTACGAGCAGTACTTC. It encodes CASSRTPTGYEQYF. The V gene is TRBV19, the J gene TRBJ2-7; D may be TRBD1 (6 bases). V dropped 6 bases and J dropped 4 bases, with 16 bases sitting between them. The germline V gene encodes CDR1 LNHDA and CDR2 SQIVND (reference sequence). The CDR3 consists of 14 residues. The whole variable domain, remainder taken from reference TRBV19 and TRBJ2-7, is DGGITQSPKYLFRKEGQNVTLSCEQNLNHDAMYWYRQDPGQGLRLIYYSQIVNDFQKGDIAEGYSVSREKKESFPLTVTSAQKNPTAFYLCASSRTPTGYEQYFGPGTRLTVT.

This clone was observed a single time. The chain has TRBV20-1 and TRBJ1-2; perhaps TRBD1 as D (6 bases). The CDR3 loop spans 19 amino acids. Germline CDR1 reads DFQATT; CDR2 reads SNEGSKA (reference sequence). Trimming shortened V by 3 bases and J by 3 bases, and 29 bases separated the two germline ends. The CDR3 DNA follows: TGCAGTGCTAGTTCGTGGGGGCGCGGGGTTAAGGGAAAATACTATGGCTACACCTTC. It codes for CSASSWGRGVKGKYYGYTF.

The CDR3: CASSYDRENTEAFF. DNA for the CDR3: TGTGCCAGCAGTTACGACAGGGAAAACACTGAAGCTTTCTTT. The rearrangement joins TRBV6-5 to TRBJ1-1, with 7 bases fitting TRBD1. The CDR3 is made up of 14 amino acids. Per germline, CDR1 MNHEY and CDR2 SVGAGI. Trimming at V came to 2 bases and at J to 2 bases, leaving 2 bases not matched to a gene.

This rearrangement joins TRBV6-2 or TRBV6-3 to TRBJ2-1; 10 bases line up with TRBD2. V was pared by 4 bases and J by 3 bases, with 6 bases of the junction left unmatched. The CDR3 spans 16 residues. Per germline, CDR1 MNHEY and CDR2 SVGEGT. The DNA of the CDR3 is TGTGCCAGCAGTTCCCTAGCGGGAGCAGGCTACAATGAGCAGTTCTTC. This encodes CASSSLAGAGYNEQFF.

The V call is TRBV6-4, the J call TRBJ2-3; TRBD2 matches 10 bases. Germline trimming cut 0 bases from V and 1 base from J; bases unmatched to any gene: 1. This CDR3 is built from 16 residues. Germline V lookup: CDR1 MRHNA, CDR2 SNTAGT. CDR3 sequence: CASSDSGTSGTDTQYF. CDR3 coding DNA: TGTGCCAGCAGTGACTCCGGGACTAGCGGCACAGATACGCAGTATTTT.

This clone was seen only once. V is TRBV12-5 and J is TRBJ2-1; TRBD2 matches at 11 bases. This CDR3 is 16 amino acids long. After removal of 4 bases from V and 5 bases from J, the junction contained 7 bases not matched to a gene. The germline V gene encodes CDR1 LGHNT and CDR2 FRNRAP. CDR3 in amino acids: CASGYETSGINNEQFF. CDR3 sequence (DNA): TGTGCTAGTGGTTATGAGACTAGCGGGATAAACAATGAGCAGTTCTTC.

This chain uses TRBV21-1 with TRBJ1-4. TRBV21-1 is recorded as a pseudogene. The CDR3 sequence is 14 residues long. CDR3 DNA sequence: TGTGCCAGCAGCATTACGGGAGGCCATGAAAAACTGTTTTTT. Translating it yields CASSITGGHEKLFF.

In DNA form, the CDR3 reads TGTGCCAGCAGCTCCTCGGGCGATCCAATCTACGAGCAGTACTTC. This encodes CASSSSGDPIYEQYF. This chain uses TRBV7-9 with TRBJ2-7; unclear D gene. The V gene lost 4 bases and the J gene lost 3 bases, with 16 bases spanning the gap. The germline V gene has CDR1 SEHNR and CDR2 FQNEAQ (reference sequence). This CDR3 comprises 15 residues.

This sequence joins TRBV6-4 and TRBJ2-3, with TRBD1 matching over 10 bases. From germline, CDR1 is MRHNA and CDR2 SNTAGT. CDR3 length: 17 amino acids. The trim removed 5 bases at V and 1 base at J, leaving 9 bases unmatched. CDR3 sequence: CASSPGQGPRGTDTQYF. CDR3 coding DNA: TGTGCCAGCAGTCCGGGACAGGGGCCCCGGGGCACAGATACGCAGTATTTT.

The chain joins TRBV4-2 to TRBJ2-2; TRBD1 aligns across 9 bases. The CDR3 has 15 residues. V lost 1 base, J lost 3 bases, and 0 bases stayed unmatched. Germline CDR1 reads LGHNA; CDR2 reads YNFKEQ. The CDR3 DNA sequence: TGTGCCAGCAGCCAAGGACAGGGGGACACCGGGGAGCTGTTTTTT. Its protein product is CASSQGQGDTGELFF.

The chain has TRBV7-3 and TRBJ2-1; D is unresolved. The V gene lost 0 bases and the J gene lost 4 bases, with 4 bases spanning the gap. The CDR3 has 13 amino acids. Germline V lookup: CDR1 SGHTA, CDR2 FQGTGA. CDR3 coding DNA: TGTGCCAGCAGCTTAACCGATTACAATGAGCAGTTCTTC. It codes for CASSLTDYNEQFF.

In this sample, this clone turned up once. The rearrangement links TRBV18 to TRBJ2-5, with 10 bases lining up with TRBD2. The V gene's germline CDR1 is KGHSH and CDR2 LQKENI. The CDR3 sequence is 18 residues long. V was pared by 1 base and J by 2 bases, with 10 bases of the junction left unmatched. The chain's CDR3 is CASSPLTGTSVNQETQYF. The CDR3 DNA reads TGTGCCAGCTCACCACTAACCGGGACTAGCGTAAATCAAGAGACCCAGTACTTC.

This chain joins TRBV19 and TRBJ1-4; D is uncertain. The germline V and J ends were trimmed by 1 base and 0 bases, with 12 bases remaining between them. The CDR3 has 17 amino acids. The germline gives CDR1 LNHDA, CDR2 SQIVND (reference sequence). The CDR3 DNA sequence: TGTGCCAGTAGTATAGTAGTAGGAGTTGCAACTAATGAAAAACTGTTTTTT. Translation gives CASSIVVGVATNEKLFF.

This clone has just one count. The chain joins TRBV19 to TRBJ2-1; D is unclear. V lost 1 base to trimming and J lost 6 bases, with 7 bases between them. The CDR3 covers 13 residues. The germline CDR1 and CDR2 sequences are LNHDA and SQIVND (reference sequence). The DNA of the CDR3 is TGTGCCAGTAGTATAGTGTGGCGCAATGAGCAGTTCTTC. It codes for CASSIVWRNEQFF.

The V call is TRBV10-3, the J call TRBJ1-4, with a possible D match to TRBD1 (6 bases). The CDR3 extends over 15 amino acids. The V end was cut by 0 bases, the J end by 8 bases, with 13 bases between. The germline gives CDR1 ENHRY, CDR2 SYGVKD. CDR3 DNA: TGTGCCATCAGTGAGTCGATGGGGGCGAGGGAAAAACTGTTTTTT. Its protein product is CAISESMGAREKLFF.

The chain recombines TRBV11-2 with TRBJ1-3, with 8 bases matching TRBD1. Per the germline V gene, CDR1 is SGHAT and CDR2 is FQNNGV. This CDR3 spans 16 amino acids. Unmatched junction bases numbered 7, after V lost 6 bases and J lost 0 bases. In nucleotides, the CDR3 is TGTGCCAGCAGTGCCGGGACAGGCCACTCTGGAAACACCATATATTTT. It specifies CASSAGTGHSGNTIYF.

V is TRBV9 and J is TRBJ1-5; 8 bases align to TRBD1. The length of the CDR3 is 16 residues. Germline V gene lookup returns CDR1 SGDLS and CDR2 YYNGEE. The ends lost 4 bases at V and 0 bases at J; junction bases unmatched: 6. CDR3 DNA sequence: TGTGCCAGCAGCCCTGGACAGGGCGATAGCAATCAGCCCCAGCATTTT. This gives the protein CASSPGQGDSNQPQHF.

This chain links TRBV2 with TRBJ2-3, with 9 bases that match TRBD2. Trimming at V came to 6 bases and at J to 3 bases, leaving 16 bases not matched to a gene. This CDR3 spans 18 amino acids. Germline values: CDR1 SNHLY, CDR2 FYNNEI. CDR3 residues: CASRAWATGGRATDTQYF. The CDR3 DNA is TGTGCCAGCAGGGCGTGGGCTACAGGCGGGAGGGCTACAGATACGCAGTATTTT.

The chain combines TRBV4-2 with TRBJ2-5; 9 bases match TRBD1. This CDR3 region has 15 residues. CDR1 is LGHNA and CDR2 is YNFKEQ in the germline V gene. V shed 2 bases and J 3 bases; nucleotides not matched to a gene: 4. The CDR3 here is CASSQRRTGEETQYF. The CDR3, as DNA: TGTGCCAGCAGCCAAAGACGGACAGGGGAAGAGACCCAGTACTTC.

The V call is TRBV4-3, the J call TRBJ2-3, with 8 bases that match TRBD2. Unmatched junction bases numbered 7, after V lost 1 base and J lost 4 bases. The CDR3 is 16 amino acids. CDR1 and CDR2 from the germline V gene are LGHNA and YSLEER. CDR3 nucleotides: TGCGCCAGCAGCCAAGTCTGGTTAGCGGGATCAGATACGCAGTATTTT. Translating gives CASSQVWLAGSDTQYF.

The CDR3 DNA sequence: TGTGCCAGCAGCCAAGGACACGTATACGAGCAGTACTTC. Its protein product is CASSQGHVYEQYF. This chain uses TRBV2 with TRBJ2-7; D perhaps matches TRBD1 (5 bases). The CDR3 has 13 amino acids. Germline CDR1 is SNHLY and CDR2 is FYNNEI. Between the trimmed V and J ends, which lost 6 bases and 4 bases, there was a span of 13 bases.